This TCR beta chain was profiled in a study of blood T cell repertoires in COVID-19. V lost 0 bases to trimming and J lost 7 bases, with 11 bases between them. CDR1 and CDR2 (germline): SGHNT, YYREEE (reference sequence). There are 15 residues in the CDR3. Profiling relied on immunoSEQ multiplex PCR, and the TCRdb table lists in-frame clones only, not all of them. Here the sample spans under 250,000 clones, roughly 88% being singletons. The J gene is TRBJ1-6, the V gene TRBV5-4, with a tentative D call TRBD1 (6 bases). This receptor was obtained from a woman between 40 and 50 years old who had been exposed to COVID-19. Sequenced sample: PBMCs or T cells enriched from blood (not recorded which). In nucleotides, the CDR3 is TGTGCCAGCAGCTTGGAGGGGGGGCGGAATTCACCCCTCCACTTT. As protein: CASSLEGGRNSPLHF.